Described below is a single T cell receptor beta chain sequence and its context. What it recognizes is unknown. This specimen belongs to a study of CD8 T cells in Susac syndrome. Sequencing of TCR beta was undertaken in CD8+ and CD4+ T cells derived from blood. Random hexamers were used to reverse transcribe 0.5 to 1 ug of RNA. TCRdb re-analysed the immunoSEQ multiplex PCR reads in MiXCR, keeping a single row per CDR3 protein. The data contain about 120,000 distinct CDR3 sequences, 85% to 95% of them singletons. Germline assignment: CDR1 SQVTM and CDR2 ANQGSEA. The CDR3 extends over 10 amino acids. The V end was cut by 7 bases, the J end by 6 bases, with 9 bases between. Regarding the study as a whole: In total CD8+ repertoires, sixteen Susac-specific public clones were detected, and CD8+ TEMRA repertoires contained four to six.

This sequence was found in a human donor with Susac syndrome. The rearrangement uses TRBV29-1 and TRBJ1-2, with TRBD1 as a possible D gene (6 bases). The sample taken for sequencing was CD8+ T cells from PBMCs. CDR3 residues: CSAQGNGYTF. The DNA for the CDR3 is TGCAGCGCTCAGGGGAATGGCTACACCTTC.